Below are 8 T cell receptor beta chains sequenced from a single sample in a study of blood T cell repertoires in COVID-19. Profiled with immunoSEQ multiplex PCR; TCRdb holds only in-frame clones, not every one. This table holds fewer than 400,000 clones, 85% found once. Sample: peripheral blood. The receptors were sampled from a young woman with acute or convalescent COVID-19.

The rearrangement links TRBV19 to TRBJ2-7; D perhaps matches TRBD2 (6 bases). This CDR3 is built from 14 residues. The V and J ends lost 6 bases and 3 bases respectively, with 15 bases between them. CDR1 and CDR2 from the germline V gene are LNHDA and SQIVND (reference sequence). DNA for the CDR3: TGTGCCAGTAGCTCCCGGGGTAGCGGCTACGAGCAGTACTTC. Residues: CASSSRGSGYEQYF. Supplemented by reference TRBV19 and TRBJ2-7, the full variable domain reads DGGITQSPKYLFRKEGQNVTLSCEQNLNHDAMYWYRQDPGQGLRLIYYSQIVNDFQKGDIAEGYSVSREKKESFPLTVTSAQKNPTAFYLCASSSRGSGYEQYFGPGTRLTVT.

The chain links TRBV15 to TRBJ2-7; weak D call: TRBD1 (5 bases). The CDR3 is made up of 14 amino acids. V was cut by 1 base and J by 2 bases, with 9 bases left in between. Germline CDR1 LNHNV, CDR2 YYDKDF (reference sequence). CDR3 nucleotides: TGTGCCACCAGCAGAGGAACAGGAACCTACGAGCAGTACTTC. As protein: CATSRGTGTYEQYF.

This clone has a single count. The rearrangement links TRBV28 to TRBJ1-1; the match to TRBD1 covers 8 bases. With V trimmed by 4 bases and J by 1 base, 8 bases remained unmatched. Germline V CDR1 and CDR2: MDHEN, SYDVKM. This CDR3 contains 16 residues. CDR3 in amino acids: CASSYQQGVRNTEAFF. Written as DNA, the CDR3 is TGTGCCAGCAGTTACCAACAGGGGGTTAGGAACACTGAAGCTTTCTTT.

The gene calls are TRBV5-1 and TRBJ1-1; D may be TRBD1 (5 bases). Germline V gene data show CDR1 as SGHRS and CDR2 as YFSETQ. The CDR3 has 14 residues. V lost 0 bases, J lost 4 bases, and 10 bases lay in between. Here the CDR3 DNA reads TGCGCCAGCAGCTTGGTTCGGGGGGTCACTGAAGCTTTCTTT. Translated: CASSLVRGVTEAFF. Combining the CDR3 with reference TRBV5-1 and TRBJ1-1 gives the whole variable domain KAGVTQTPRYLIKTRGQQVTLSCSPISGHRSVSWYQQTPGQGLQFLFEYFSETQRNKGNFPGRFSGRQFSNSRSEMNVSTLELGDSALYLCASSLVRGVTEAFFGQGTRLTVV.

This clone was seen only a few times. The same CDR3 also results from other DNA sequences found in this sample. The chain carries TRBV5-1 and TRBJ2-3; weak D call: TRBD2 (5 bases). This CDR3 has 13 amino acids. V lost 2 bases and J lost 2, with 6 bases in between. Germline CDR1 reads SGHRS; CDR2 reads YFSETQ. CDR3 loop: CASSFRDTDTQYF. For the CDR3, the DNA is TGCGCCAGCAGCTTCCGGGACACAGATACGCAGTATTTT.

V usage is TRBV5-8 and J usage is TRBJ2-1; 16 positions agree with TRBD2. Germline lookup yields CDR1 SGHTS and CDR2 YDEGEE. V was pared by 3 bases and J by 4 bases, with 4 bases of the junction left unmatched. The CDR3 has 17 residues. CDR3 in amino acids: CASSWGLAGGFYNEQFF. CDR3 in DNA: TGTGCCAGCAGCTGGGGACTAGCGGGAGGGTTTTACAATGAGCAGTTCTTC.

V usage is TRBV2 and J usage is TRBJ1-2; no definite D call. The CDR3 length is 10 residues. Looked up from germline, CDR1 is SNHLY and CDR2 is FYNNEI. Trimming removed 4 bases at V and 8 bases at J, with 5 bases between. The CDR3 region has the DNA TGTGCCAGCAGTGGAGAAGGCTACACCTTC. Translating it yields CASSGEGYTF.

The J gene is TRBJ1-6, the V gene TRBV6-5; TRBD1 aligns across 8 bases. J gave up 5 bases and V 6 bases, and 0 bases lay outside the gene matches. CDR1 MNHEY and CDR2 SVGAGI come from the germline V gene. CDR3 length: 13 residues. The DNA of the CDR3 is TGTGCCAGCAGGGACAGGGATAATTCACCCCTCCACTTT. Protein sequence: CASRDRDNSPLHF.